This record concerns one T cell receptor beta chain sequence. Methods used by the authors: Reference gene primer amplification yielded estimated nucleated cell counts. Repertoires were generated with immunoSEQ multiplex PCR, while TCRdb's copy carries only in-frame clones and drops some. V and J calls and clone size come straight from that table; D and trimming were deduced from the DNA. Here the sample spans under 300,000 clones, 80% to 85% being singletons. The data belong to a study of blood T cell repertoires in COVID-19. Study background: The samples span acute and convalescent COVID-19 from the United States, Italy and Spain.

The CDR3 loop spans 15 amino acids. The V gene lost 4 bases and the J gene lost 8 bases, with 19 bases spanning the gap. Germline lookup yields CDR1 SGHRS and CDR2 YFSETQ. The gene calls are TRBV5-1 and TRBJ2-1; no clear D. The source of this sequence is a woman aged 60-75 years with active or convalescent COVID-19. Material: peripheral blood. The DNA of the CDR3 is TGCGCCAGCAGCCCGCCAACCGGGTCAAACGATGAGCAGTTCTTC. Translation gives CASSPPTGSNDEQFF.